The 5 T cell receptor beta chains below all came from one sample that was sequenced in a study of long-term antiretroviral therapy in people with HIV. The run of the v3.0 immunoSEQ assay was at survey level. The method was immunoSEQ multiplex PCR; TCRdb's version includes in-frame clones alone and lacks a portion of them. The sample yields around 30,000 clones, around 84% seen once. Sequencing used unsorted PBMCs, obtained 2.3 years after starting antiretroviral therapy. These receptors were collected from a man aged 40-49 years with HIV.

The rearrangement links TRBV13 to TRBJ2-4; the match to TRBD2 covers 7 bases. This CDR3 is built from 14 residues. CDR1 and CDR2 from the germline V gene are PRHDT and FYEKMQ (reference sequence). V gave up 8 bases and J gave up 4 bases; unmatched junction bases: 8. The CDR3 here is CASGGGWPKNIQYF. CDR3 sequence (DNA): TGTGCCAGCGGGGGGGGATGGCCAAAAAACATTCAGTACTTC. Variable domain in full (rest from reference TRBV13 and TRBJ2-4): AAGVIQSPRHLIKEKRETATLKCYPIPRHDTVYWYQQGPGQDPQFLISFYEKMQSDKGSIPDRFSAQQFSDYHSELNMSSLELGDSALYFCASGGGWPKNIQYFGAGTRLSVL.

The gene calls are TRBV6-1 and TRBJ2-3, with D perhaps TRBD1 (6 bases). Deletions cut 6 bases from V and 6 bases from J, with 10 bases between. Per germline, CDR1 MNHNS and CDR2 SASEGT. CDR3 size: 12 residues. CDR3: CASRTGFDTQYF. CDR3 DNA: TGTGCCAGCAGAACAGGGTTTGATACGCAGTATTTT.

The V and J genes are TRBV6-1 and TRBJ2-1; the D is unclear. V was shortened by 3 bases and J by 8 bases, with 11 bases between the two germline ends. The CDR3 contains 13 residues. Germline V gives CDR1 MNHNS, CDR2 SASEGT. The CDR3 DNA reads TGTGCCAGCAGTGATTATTTGGTCGATGAGCAGTTCTTC. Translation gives CASSDYLVDEQFF.

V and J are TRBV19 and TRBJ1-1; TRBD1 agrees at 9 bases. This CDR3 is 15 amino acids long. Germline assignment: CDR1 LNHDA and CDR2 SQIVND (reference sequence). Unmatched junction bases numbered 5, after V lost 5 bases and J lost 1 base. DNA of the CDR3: TGTGCCAGTAGTTCAACAGGGGGCGGGAACACTGAAGCTTTCTTT. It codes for CASSSTGGGNTEAFF.

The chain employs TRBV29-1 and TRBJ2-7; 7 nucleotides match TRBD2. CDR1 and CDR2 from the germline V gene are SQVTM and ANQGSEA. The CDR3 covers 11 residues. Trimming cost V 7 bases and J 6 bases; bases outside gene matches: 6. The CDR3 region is CSGGGGLEQYF. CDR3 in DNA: TGCAGCGGGGGGGGTGGGCTCGAGCAGTACTTC.